This T cell receptor (beta chain) was sequenced in a study of cytomegalovirus exposure and HLA in healthy donors. Turning to the study itself: The study placed roughly four fifths of its 398 genotyped donors in the Caucasian-associated ancestry cluster. The study's findings and limits: The classifier reportedly diagnosed cytomegalovirus status with high specificity and sensitivity. It was assumed in the presence/absence analyses that sequencing depth was roughly uniform across donors.

This CDR3 is built from 17 residues. Germline values: CDR1 GTSNPN, CDR2 SVGIG (reference sequence). V was clipped by 0 bases and J by 1 base, with 18 bases between them. Healthy people donating bone marrow made up the donors. Only a few counts were recorded for this clone. Its antigen is as yet unknown. Use of 60 Vbeta and 13 Jbeta primers characterized the PCR. Method: immunoSEQ multiplex PCR; TCRdb's copy keeps in-frame clones and lacks some. The data show about 200,000 clones, about 87% seen once. Sequencing was done on a sample of PBMCs. The origin of this receptor is a woman younger than 30 in good health and CMV-seronegative. This chain joins TRBV30 and TRBJ1-1; possible D gene TRBD1, 5 bases. The CDR3: CAWSVRRGVYSNTEAFF. CDR3 sequence (DNA): TGTGCCTGGAGTGTACGACGGGGGGTGTATTCGAACACTGAAGCTTTCTTT.